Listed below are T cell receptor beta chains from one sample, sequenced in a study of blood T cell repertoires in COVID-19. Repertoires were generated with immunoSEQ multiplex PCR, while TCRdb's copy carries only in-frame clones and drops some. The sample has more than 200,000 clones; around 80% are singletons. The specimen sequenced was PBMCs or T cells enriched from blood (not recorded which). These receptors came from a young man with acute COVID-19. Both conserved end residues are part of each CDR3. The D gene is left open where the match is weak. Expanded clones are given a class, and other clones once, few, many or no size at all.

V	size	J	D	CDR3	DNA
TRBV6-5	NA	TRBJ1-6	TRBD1	CASRTTTGGSPLHF	TGTGCCAGCAGGACTACGACAGGGGGCTCACCCCTCCACTTT
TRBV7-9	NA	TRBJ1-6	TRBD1	CASSLGGQGYSPLHF	TGTGCCAGCAGCTTAGGGGGACAGGGGTATTCACCCCTCCACTTT
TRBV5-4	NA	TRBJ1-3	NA	CASSSQGRDTIYF	TGTGCCAGCAGCTCACAGGGCAGAGACACCATATATTTT
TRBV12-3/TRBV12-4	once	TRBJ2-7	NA	CASTRTGYYEQYF	TGTGCCAGCACCCGAACGGGGTATTACGAGCAGTACTTC
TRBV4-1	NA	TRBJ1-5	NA	CASSQDGGNQPQHF	TGCGCCAGCAGCCAGGACGGGGGAAATCAGCCCCAGCATTTT
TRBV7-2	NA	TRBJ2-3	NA	CASSVEAAVRLDTQYF	TGTGCCAGCAGCGTGGAAGCGGCCGTCAGGCTAGATACGCAGTATTTT
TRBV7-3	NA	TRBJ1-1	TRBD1	CASSLTDRGTEAFF	TGTGCCAGCAGCTTGACCGACAGGGGAACTGAAGCTTTCTTT
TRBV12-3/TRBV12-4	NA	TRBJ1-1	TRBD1	CASRGQVGTEAFF	TGTGCCAGCAGGGGACAGGTAGGAACTGAAGCTTTCTTT
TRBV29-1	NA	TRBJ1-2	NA	CSAEGTPEGNYGYTF	TGCAGCGCCGAGGGGACCCCGGAGGGTAACTATGGCTACACCTTC
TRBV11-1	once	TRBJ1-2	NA	CASRPGGYGYTF	TGTGCCAGCAGACCAGGAGGCTATGGCTACACCTTC
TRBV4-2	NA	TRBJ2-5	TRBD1	CASRDRGGETQYF	TGTGCCAGCAGGGACAGGGGAGGAGAGACCCAGTACTTC
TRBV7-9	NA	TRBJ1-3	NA	CASSLRQDRSGNTIYF	TGTGCCAGCAGCTTAAGGCAGGATCGCTCTGGAAACACCATATATTTT
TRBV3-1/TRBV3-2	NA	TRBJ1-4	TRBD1	CASSHPGTGDAKLFF	TGTGCCAGCAGCCATCCCGGGACAGGGGATGCAAAACTGTTTTTT
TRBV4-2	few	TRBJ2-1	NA	CASSQEGGALYNEQFF	TGTGCCAGCAGCCAAGAGGGGGGTGCCCTCTACAATGAGCAGTTCTTC
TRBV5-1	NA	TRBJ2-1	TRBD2	CASSLASGGAGEQFF	TGCGCCAGCAGCTTGGCTAGCGGGGGGGCCGGTGAGCAGTTCTTC
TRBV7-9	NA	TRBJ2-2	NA	CASSVERGSTGELFF	TGTGCCAGCAGCGTAGAACGGGGGTCCACCGGGGAGCTGTTTTTT
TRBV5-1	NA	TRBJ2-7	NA	CASSLVGASSYEQYF	TGCGCCAGCAGCTTGGTGGGGGCATCGTCCTACGAGCAGTACTTC
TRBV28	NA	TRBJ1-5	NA	CASSFSGNQPQHF	TGTGCCAGCAGTTTTTCGGGAAATCAGCCCCAGCATTTT
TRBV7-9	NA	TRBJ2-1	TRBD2	CASSFYGGAANEQFF	TGTGCCAGCAGCTTTTACGGGGGGGCCGCCAATGAGCAGTTCTTC
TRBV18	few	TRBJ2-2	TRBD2	CASSVAGLNGELFF	TGTGCCAGCTCAGTAGCGGGGCTGAACGGGGAGCTGTTTTTT
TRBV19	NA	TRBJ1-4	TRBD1	CASSMDRGGLFF	TGTGCCAGTAGTATGGACAGGGGAGGCCTGTTTTTT
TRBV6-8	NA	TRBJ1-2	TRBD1	CASSYSTGTRLYGYTF	TGTGCCAGCAGTTACTCGACAGGGACCCGACTCTATGGCTACACCTTC
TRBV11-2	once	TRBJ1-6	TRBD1	CASSSPSGQGGPPLHF	TGTGCCAGCAGCTCCCCGAGTGGACAGGGAGGACCACCCCTCCACTTT
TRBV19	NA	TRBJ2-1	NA	CASSPPGRERGNEQFF	TGTGCCAGTAGTCCCCCAGGCCGGGAACGGGGCAATGAGCAGTTCTTC
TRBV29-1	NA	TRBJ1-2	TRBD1	CSVRQGNGYTF	TGCAGCGTTCGACAGGGGAATGGCTACACCTTC
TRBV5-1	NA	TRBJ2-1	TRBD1	CASSPRQGGEQFF	TGCGCCAGCAGCCCCCGACAGGGTGGTGAGCAGTTCTTC
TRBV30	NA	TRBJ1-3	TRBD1	CAWDRAGNTIYF	TGTGCCTGGGACAGGGCTGGAAACACCATATATTTT
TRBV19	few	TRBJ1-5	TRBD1	CASQDRAGQPQHF	TGTGCCAGTCAAGACAGGGCCGGTCAGCCCCAGCATTTT
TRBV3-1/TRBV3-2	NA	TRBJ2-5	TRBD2	CASSQEYGGGVQETQYF	TGTGCCAGCAGCCAAGAGTACGGCGGGGGGGTACAAGAGACCCAGTACTTC